The clone carrying this T cell receptor beta chain showed up just once. This CDR3 region has 12 residues. Germline values: CDR1 MDHEN, CDR2 SYDVKM. Trimming stripped 3 bases from V and 8 bases from J, with 7 bases between. These data originate in a study of shared clonotypes between healthy human individuals. Sequencing was performed with immunoSEQ multiplex PCR; in TCRdb, only in-frame clones are kept and a portion is missing. This sample has over a million clones, with around 98.5% found just once. The TCR originated in a man younger than 45 in good health. The sample consisted of naive CD4+ T cells sorted from blood. Subset meaning: CD45RA+ positively selected. The chain has TRBV28 and TRBJ2-2; D gene unclear. The CDR3 DNA follows: TGTGCCAGCAGTTTGGTAGAGGGGGAGCTGTTTTTT. Its translation is CASSLVEGELFF.